These T cell receptor beta chains were read from a single sample in a study of T-cell memory formation after mild COVID-19. TCRdb re-analysed the 5' RACE reads in MiXCR, keeping a single row per CDR3 protein. The sample lists 110,000 or so distinct CDR3 sequences; around a fifth were seen once. Sequenced input: PBMCs or a T cell subset sorted from them (not recorded which). Receptor source: a man younger than 35 who had mild COVID-19 (a few samples of this study predate the infection). Cell type and time point are not known. The CDR3 runs from the conserved cysteine through the conserved F or W. D genes are given only for firm matches. Part of the rows lack a size; the others show once, few, many or a class for expanded clones.

D,V,J,size,DNA,CDR3
TRBD1,TRBV20-1,TRBJ1-5,few,TGCAGTGCTTCCGGGACAGGGGTGGATCAGCCCCAGCATTTT,CSASGTGVDQPQHF
TRBD1,TRBV4-1,TRBJ2-4,few,TGCGCCAGCCGGGACAGGGTGGGCAAAAACATTCAGTACTTC,CASRDRVGKNIQYF
TRBD1,TRBV7-2,TRBJ2-7,NA,TGTGCCAGCAGCACCGGGACAGGGGGACGCGAGCAGTACTTC,CASSTGTGGREQYF
NA,TRBV21-1,TRBJ1-1,few,TGTGCCAGCAGCACCCGGGACAGTAGTGAAGCTTTCTTT,CASSTRDSSEAFF
NA,TRBV29-1,TRBJ2-3,few,TGCAGCGTTGAAGATAACGGCAGGGGAGGGTCAGATACGCAGTATTTT,CSVEDNGRGGSDTQYF
TRBD2,TRBV4-3,TRBJ2-5,few,TGCGCCAGCAGCCAGGGGGCGGGGGGAAAAGAGACCCAGTACTTC,CASSQGAGGKETQYF
TRBD1,TRBV11-2,TRBJ2-3,NA,TGTGCCAGCAGCTCGTGGGACAGGGGTCCGGATACGCAGTATTTT,CASSSWDRGPDTQYF
TRBD1,TRBV7-9,TRBJ1-3,NA,TGTGCCAGCAAAGGGGGCGAAAACACCATATATTTT,CASKGGENTIYF
NA,TRBV27,TRBJ2-5,NA,TGTGCCAGCAGTGCACAGAACCGCATCCAAGAGACCCAGTACTTC,CASSAQNRIQETQYF
NA,TRBV7-9,TRBJ2-2,few,TGTGCCAGCAGCCCCCGGACTACCGGAATGAACACCGGGGAGCTGTTTTTT,CASSPRTTGMNTGELFF
NA,TRBV29-1,TRBJ2-2,NA,TGCAGCGTTGATGTCGGGACAACGAACACCGGGGAGCTGTTTTTT,CSVDVGTTNTGELFF
NA,TRBV11-2,TRBJ2-2,few,TGTGCCAGCAGCTCAGGGGCTAAGAGCAACACCGGGGAGCTGTTTTTT,CASSSGAKSNTGELFF
NA,TRBV5-6,TRBJ1-1,NA,TGTGCCAGCAGCCTTTTTATATCCCGAACTGAAGCTTTCTTT,CASSLFISRTEAFF
NA,TRBV7-6,TRBJ1-1,few,TGTGCCAGCAGCTCTGACAGGAGGAACACTGAAGCTTTCTTT,CASSSDRRNTEAFF
NA,TRBV4-1,TRBJ1-1,NA,TGCGCCAGCAGCCAAGCCCCGGCACAAAACGCTGAAGCTTTCTTT,CASSQAPAQNAEAFF
NA,TRBV15,TRBJ2-1,few,TGTGCCACCAGCAGAGTGAGGGGCGTGGGGGCGGTGAATGAGCAGTTCTTC,CATSRVRGVGAVNEQFF
NA,TRBV7-9,TRBJ1-1,NA,TGTGCCAGCACACTCGGGGGGGTTGAAGCTTTATTT,CASTLGGVEALF
TRBD2,TRBV7-9,TRBJ2-5,NA,TGTGCCAGCAGTCGGACTAGCGGGGGGAGCCTACAAGAGACCCAGTACTTC,CASSRTSGGSLQETQYF
NA,TRBV6-5,TRBJ2-1,NA,TGTGCCAGCAGTTACTCGGTAGAGGGGGGCGACAATGAGCAGTTCTTC,CASSYSVEGGDNEQFF
NA,TRBV12-3/TRBV12-4,TRBJ2-2,few,TGTGCCAGCAGTTTTACGAGTGAGCTGTTTTTT,CASSFTSELFF
NA,TRBV9,TRBJ2-2,few,TGTGCCAGCAGCGTAGAGTTAGGCCCCGGGGAGCTGTTTTTT,CASSVELGPGELFF
NA,TRBV7-6,TRBJ2-2,NA,TGTGCCAGCAGCTTAGGACCCAGGGGAGCGAACACCGGGGAGCTGTTTTTT,CASSLGPRGANTGELFF
NA,TRBV13,TRBJ1-1,few,TGTGCCACGCGGGACGTCGACACTGAAGCTTTCTTT,CATRDVDTEAFF
TRBD2,TRBV20-1,TRBJ2-3,NA,TGCAGTGCTAGGGGAACTAGCGGGGGGCCATGGGATACGCAGTATTTT,CSARGTSGGPWDTQYF
NA,TRBV7-6,TRBJ2-1,NA,TGTGCCAGCAGCCAACTCCAAGACGGATACAATGAGCAGTTCTTC,CASSQLQDGYNEQFF
TRBD1,TRBV3-1,TRBJ2-1,NA,TGTGCCAGCAGCCGGCGGACAGGGCTGAATGAGCAGTTCTTC,CASSRRTGLNEQFF
TRBD1,TRBV29-1,TRBJ1-2,NA,TGCAGCGGGGCGGACAGGGCGAACTATGGCTACACCTTC,CSGADRANYGYTF
TRBD2,TRBV6-2/TRBV6-3,TRBJ2-1,NA,TGTGCCAGCAGTTCCGGGGCACTAGCGGGGCCCAGTAACCACAATGAGCAGTTCTTC,CASSSGALAGPSNHNEQFF
TRBD1,TRBV6-5,TRBJ1-4,few,TGTGCCAGCAGTTACCTGACAGGGGTTAATGAAAAACTGTTTTTT,CASSYLTGVNEKLFF
NA,TRBV6-5,TRBJ1-2,NA,TGTGCCAGCAGTTGGACCTCTAACTATGGCTACACCTTC,CASSWTSNYGYTF
TRBD1,TRBV5-1,TRBJ1-6,NA,TGCGCCAGCAGCTTGGCCTTTCGGGGGACAGGTATTGATTCACCCCTCCACTTT,CASSLAFRGTGIDSPLHF
NA,TRBV29-1,TRBJ2-7,NA,TGCAGCGTTGAAGATCTTCAGGGTAGAGGCTACGAGCAGTACTTC,CSVEDLQGRGYEQYF
NA,TRBV14,TRBJ1-1,NA,TGTGCCAGCAGCCAATACTCCACCGGGGCTTTCTTT,CASSQYSTGAFF
NA,TRBV5-5,TRBJ2-6,few,TGTGCCAGCAGCGGGACATCTGGGGCCAACGTCCTGACTTTC,CASSGTSGANVLTF
TRBD2,TRBV7-6,TRBJ2-3,few,TGTGCCAGCAGCTTAGTCGGGGGGGCCAGCACAGATACGCAGTATTTT,CASSLVGGASTDTQYF
TRBD1,TRBV20-1,TRBJ1-6,NA,TGCAGTGCTTATTCTCAGGGGGCAGGTTCACCCCTCCACTTT,CSAYSQGAGSPLHF
NA,TRBV11-2,TRBJ2-5,NA,TGTGCCAGCAGACTTAAAGACAGCCAGGGAGAGACCCAGTACTTC,CASRLKDSQGETQYF
NA,TRBV4-1,TRBJ2-1,few,TGCGCCAGCAGTCAAAAGGCGGGGCGAGGGGAGCAGTTCTTC,CASSQKAGRGEQFF
NA,TRBV6-5,TRBJ2-7,few,TGTGCCAGCAGTTACTCGACCAGGGGCAACGAGCAGTACTTC,CASSYSTRGNEQYF
TRBD1,TRBV7-4,TRBJ2-2,few,TGTGCCAGCAACTTAGGACAGGGGGCGTTGGAGCTGTTTTTT,CASNLGQGALELFF
NA,TRBV4-1,TRBJ2-2,many,TGCGCCAGCAGCCAAGAGAACACCGGGGAGCTGTTTTTT,CASSQENTGELFF
TRBD1,TRBV4-2,TRBJ1-5,NA,TGTGCCAGCAGCCAACAGGGACAGGCTAATCAGCCCCAGCATTTT,CASSQQGQANQPQHF
NA,TRBV9,TRBJ2-1,few,TGTGCCAGCAGCGTAGGCGGGGGCCTCAATGAGCAGTTCTTC,CASSVGGGLNEQFF
NA,TRBV19,TRBJ2-3,NA,TGTGCCAGTGATGGGCTCCGGGGAGATACGCAGTATTTT,CASDGLRGDTQYF
NA,TRBV19,TRBJ1-5,few,TGTGCCAGTAGTCGCCCGGGGCCCCAGCATTTT,CASSRPGPQHF
NA,TRBV12-3/TRBV12-4,TRBJ1-5,NA,TGTGCCAGCAGTACAGGGTTGAATCAGCCCCAGCATTTT,CASSTGLNQPQHF
NA,TRBV11-2,TRBJ1-1,NA,TGTGCCAGCAGCCCTCGGACCCAGAACACTGAAGCTTTCTTT,CASSPRTQNTEAFF
NA,TRBV4-1,TRBJ1-1,NA,TGCGCCAGCAGCCATGGCAGGGGAAGGGATACTGAAGCTTTCTTT,CASSHGRGRDTEAFF
TRBD1,TRBV7-9,TRBJ2-6,NA,TGTGCCATCCCGGGACAGGGGACGCGAGGGGCCAACGTCCTGACTTTC,CAIPGQGTRGANVLTF
NA,TRBV6-1,TRBJ2-2,NA,TGTGCCAGCAGTGATTATCAGGGTGACACCGGGGAGCTGTTTTTT,CASSDYQGDTGELFF